The source of this T cell receptor beta chain is a study of OX40 agonist ivuxolimab in advanced cancers. Any history of autoimmune disease or systemic immunosuppression disqualified patients. This table comes from immunoSEQ multiplex PCR, and its TCRdb copy is limited to in-frame clones, with some not included. Of over 55,000 clones detected, 84% appear once; the ten largest clones hold just under 2.5%. Unmatched junction bases numbered 11, after V lost 1 base and J lost 6 bases. CDR3 length equals 16 residues. The V gene's germline CDR1 is KGHSH and CDR2 LQKENI. The receptor comes from an adult with an advanced solid tumor such as melanoma, head and neck, liver or kidney cancer. The chain links TRBV18 to TRBJ1-2; TRBD1 matches 7 bases. Sequencing used CD4+ or CD8+ T cells sorted from blood, obtained in a trial of the OX40 agonist ivuxolimab. The CDR3 DNA is TGTGCCAGCTCACCACGTTCGCGAGGGGACAGCGATGGCTACACCTTC. As protein: CASSPRSRGDSDGYTF.